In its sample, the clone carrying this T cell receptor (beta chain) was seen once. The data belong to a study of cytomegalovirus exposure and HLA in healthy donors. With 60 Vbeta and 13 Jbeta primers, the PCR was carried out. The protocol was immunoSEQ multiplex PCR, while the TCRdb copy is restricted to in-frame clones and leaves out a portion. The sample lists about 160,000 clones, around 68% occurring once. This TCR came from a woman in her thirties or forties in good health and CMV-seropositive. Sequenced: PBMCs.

CDR3 sequence reads: CASSVGAGGLTDTQYF. CDR3 coding DNA: TGTGCCAGCAGCGTAGGGGCGGGAGGGCTTACAGATACGCAGTATTTT. This sequence joins TRBV9 and TRBJ2-3, with 9 bases identical to TRBD2. Germline CDR1 reads SGDLS; CDR2 reads YYNGEE. The CDR3 loop spans 16 amino acids. Trimming removed 0 bases from V and 3 bases from J; junction bases left unmatched: 5.